Each of the 24 T cell receptor beta chains below was sequenced from the same sample in a study of blood T cell repertoires in COVID-19. The assay was immunoSEQ multiplex PCR, and TCRdb's table has in-frame clones only and misses some. The table lists about 220,000 clones, 82% of them singletons, with about 4.8% in the top ten. Sequences were obtained from peripheral blood. The receptors come from an older woman with COVID-19, enrolled during active disease.

On this clone: Germline and junction disagree at one end, which may indicate a read error. V and J are TRBV27 and TRBJ2-2; D might be TRBD2 (6 bases). CDR3 length: 18 amino acids. Germline V gene data show CDR1 as MNHEY and CDR2 as SMNVEV (reference sequence). CDR3 protein: CASSPYWGEVSNSGELFF. The CDR3 nucleotides read TGTGCCAGCAGTCCCTATTGGGGGGAGGTATCTAACAGCGGGGAGCTGTTTTTT.

This chain connects TRBV5-4 to TRBJ1-2, with 11 bases identical to TRBD1. V was clipped by 4 bases and J by 0 bases; unmatched bases: 5. Germline loops: CDR1 SGHNT, CDR2 YYREEE (reference sequence). CDR3 length: 16 residues. The CDR3 loop reads CASSLDRGQANYGYTF. CDR3 DNA: TGTGCCAGCAGCCTGGACAGGGGGCAAGCTAACTATGGCTACACCTTC. Full variable domain (outside the CDR3, taken from reference TRBV5-4 and TRBJ1-2): ETGVTQSPTHLIKTRGQQVTLRCSSQSGHNTVSWYQQALGQGPQFIFQYYREEENGRGNFPPRFSGLQFPNYSSELNVNALELDDSALYLCASSLDRGQANYGYTFGSGTRLTVV.

This rearrangement joins TRBV6-5 to TRBJ2-4; tentative D call: TRBD1 (6 bases). The CDR3 runs to 15 residues. Germline V gives CDR1 MNHEY, CDR2 SVGAGI. Trimming took 6 bases from V and 0 from J, leaving 12 bases between them. CDR3 region: CASSRQQGAKNIQYF. The CDR3 DNA follows: TGTGCCAGCAGCCGACAACAGGGAGCCAAAAACATTCAGTACTTC.

The chain couples TRBV27 to TRBJ1-5; the D gene is possibly TRBD1 (5 bases). The germline CDR1 and CDR2 sequences are MNHEY and SMNVEV (reference sequence). Deletions cut 3 bases from V and 1 base from J, with 10 bases between. The CDR3 totals 15 residues. The CDR3 sequence is CASSLGPGSNQPQHF. Written as DNA, the CDR3 is TGTGCCAGCAGTTTGGGGCCCGGGAGCAATCAGCCCCAGCATTTT.

This rearrangement joins TRBV6-5 to TRBJ2-1; D gene unclear. The germline V and J ends were trimmed by 4 bases and 9 bases, with 13 bases remaining between them. This CDR3 spans 13 amino acids. The V gene's germline CDR1 is MNHEY and CDR2 SVGAGI. CDR3 DNA: TGTGCCAGCAGTTCCCAGACGGGTTTTGAGCAGTTCTTC. As protein: CASSSQTGFEQFF.

This chain connects TRBV2 to TRBJ1-2; 7 bases are a match to TRBD1. V trimming: 5 bases; J trimming: 6 bases; junction bases outside the gene matches: 6. The CDR3 contains 13 residues. Germline lookup yields CDR1 SNHLY and CDR2 FYNNEI. CDR3 amino acids: CASSQTGTDGYTF. CDR3 nucleotides: TGTGCCAGCAGTCAGACCGGGACAGATGGCTACACCTTC.

The chain links TRBV5-1 to TRBJ2-1; 15 bases map to TRBD2. CDR1 SGHRS and CDR2 YFSETQ come from the germline V gene. This CDR3 is built from 17 residues. Unmatched junction bases numbered 5, after V lost 4 bases and J lost 3 bases. CDR3 in amino acids: CASSPGLAGGNYNEQFF. The CDR3 DNA reads TGCGCCAGCAGCCCGGGACTAGCGGGAGGCAACTACAATGAGCAGTTCTTC.

The gene calls are TRBV7-9 and TRBJ2-5; no definite D call. CDR1 and CDR2 from the germline V gene are SEHNR and FQNEAQ (reference sequence). The CDR3 totals 11 residues. Trimming stripped 4 bases from V and 2 bases from J, with 2 bases between. The CDR3 region is CASSSQETQYF. The CDR3 DNA sequence: TGTGCCAGCAGCTCGCAAGAGACCCAGTACTTC. The variable domain in full, with the rest retrieved from reference TRBV7-9 and TRBJ2-5, is DTGVSQNPRHKITKRGQNVTFRCDPISEHNRLYWYRQTLGQGPEFLTYFQNEAQLEKSRLLSDRFSAERPKGSFSTLEIQRTEQGDSAMYLCASSSQETQYFGPGTRLLVL.

V and J are TRBV20-1 and TRBJ2-5; D not certain. The V end lost 3 bases, the J end lost 4 bases, and 9 bases lay between the germline ends. Germline CDR1 and CDR2: DFQATT and SNEGSKA (reference sequence). This CDR3 contains 12 residues. CDR3 sequence reads: CSASLTRETQYF. CDR3 coding DNA: TGCAGTGCTAGTCTTACTCGAGAGACCCAGTACTTC.

This rearrangement joins TRBV29-1 to TRBJ1-5; the D gene is possibly TRBD1 (5 bases). Germline assignment: CDR1 SQVTM and CDR2 ANQGSEA. Trimming cost V 4 bases and J 3 bases, with 10 bases left between them. The CDR3 is made up of 13 amino acids. CDR3: CSVVSQANQPQHF. The CDR3 DNA reads as TGCAGCGTTGTGTCACAGGCCAATCAGCCCCAGCATTTT.

This clone was detected only once. The gene calls are TRBV18 and TRBJ1-1, with TRBD1 as a possible D gene (5 bases). Deletions cut 5 bases from V and 5 bases from J, with 12 bases between. CDR1 and CDR2 from the germline V gene are KGHSH and LQKENI. There are 13 residues in the CDR3. The chain's CDR3 is CASSGIGQTEAFF. The DNA of the CDR3 is TGTGCCAGCTCAGGCATTGGACAAACTGAAGCTTTCTTT.

This clone was seen a single time. The V call is TRBV19, the J call TRBJ2-2; TRBD1 agrees at 7 bases. The germline gives CDR1 LNHDA, CDR2 SQIVND (reference sequence). V shed 5 bases, J shed 2 bases, and the junction held 8 bases outside the gene matches. The CDR3 consists of 16 residues. CDR3: CASSYNRGENTGELFF. Written as DNA, the CDR3 is TGTGCCAGTAGTTATAACAGGGGAGAAAACACCGGGGAGCTGTTTTTT.

Only a few counts were recorded for this clone. The chain carries TRBV6-5 and TRBJ2-1, with D possibly matching TRBD2 (5 bases). CDR3 length equals 15 residues. Germline V gene lookup returns CDR1 MNHEY and CDR2 SVGAGI. Trimming removed 4 bases from V and 5 bases from J, with 15 bases in between. The CDR3 here is CASSSHQDWNNEQFF. The CDR3 DNA reads TGTGCCAGCAGTTCCCACCAGGACTGGAACAATGAGCAGTTCTTC.

The chain joins TRBV18 to TRBJ2-6; 7 bases align to TRBD1. This CDR3 contains 16 residues. V shed 4 bases, J shed 1 base, and the junction held 4 bases outside the gene matches. Germline CDR1 KGHSH, CDR2 LQKENI. The CDR3 loop is CASSLTGQSGANVLTF. In DNA form, the CDR3 reads TGTGCCAGCTCACTGACAGGGCAGTCTGGGGCCAACGTCCTGACTTTC. The variable domain in full, completed from reference TRBV18 and TRBJ2-6, reads NAGVMQNPRHLVRRRGQEARLRCSPMKGHSHVYWYRQLPEEGLKFMVYLQKENIIDESGMPKERFSAEFPKEGPSILRIQQVVRGDSAAYFCASSLTGQSGANVLTFGAGSRLTVL.

The chain is built from TRBV3-1 (or the pseudogene TRBV3-2) and TRBJ2-5; 15 bases are a match to TRBD2. This CDR3 spans 15 amino acids. CDR1 is LGHDT, CDR2 YNNKEL, per germline (reference sequence). Trimming took 7 bases from V and 7 from J; bases not matched to a gene: 7. CDR3 sequence (DNA): TGTGCCAGCACCGGACTAGCGGGAGGGCCAGGGACCCAGTACTTC. Protein: CASTGLAGGPGTQYF.

This clone has more than one count but fewer than ten. The chain uses TRBV6-2 or TRBV6-3 and TRBJ2-7; TRBD2 agrees at 14 bases. The trim removed 0 bases at V and 2 bases at J, leaving 15 bases unmatched. The CDR3 is 21 residues long. The germline CDR1 and CDR2 sequences are MNHEY and SVGEGT. CDR3 protein: CASSYSGTPYGTSGRPYEQYF. The DNA for the CDR3 is TGTGCCAGCAGTTACTCGGGGACACCCTACGGGACTAGCGGGAGACCCTACGAGCAGTACTTC.

The V and J genes are TRBV18 and TRBJ2-2; D gene ambiguous. V was clipped by 0 bases and J by 1 base, with 9 bases between them. The CDR3 has 16 residues. The germline CDR1 and CDR2 sequences are KGHSH and LQKENI. The CDR3, as DNA: TGTGCCAGCTCACCACCAGTCTCTATGAACACCGGGGAGCTGTTTTTT. Translating gives CASSPPVSMNTGELFF. Drawing the rest from reference TRBV18 and TRBJ2-2, the complete variable domain is NAGVMQNPRHLVRRRGQEARLRCSPMKGHSHVYWYRQLPEEGLKFMVYLQKENIIDESGMPKERFSAEFPKEGPSILRIQQVVRGDSAAYFCASSPPVSMNTGELFFGEGSRLTVL.

This chain uses TRBV28 with TRBJ1-2; 9 nucleotides align to TRBD1. Germline assignment: CDR1 MDHEN and CDR2 SYDVKM. The CDR3 length is 14 residues. Trimming took 3 bases from V and 8 from J; bases not matched to a gene: 7. The chain's CDR3 is CASSLTGGSGGYTF. DNA of the CDR3: TGTGCCAGCAGTTTGACAGGGGGGTCGGGAGGCTACACCTTC.

The V call is TRBV24-1, the J call TRBJ2-1; 7 bases line up with TRBD1. CDR3 length: 16 amino acids. The germline V gene encodes CDR1 KGHDR and CDR2 SFDVKD. V was pared by 3 bases and J by 5 bases, with 9 bases of the junction left unmatched. CDR3 coding DNA: TGTGCCACCAGTGATAAACGGGACAGCCAGAACAATGAGCAGTTCTTC. Translating gives CATSDKRDSQNNEQFF.

The J gene is TRBJ2-3, the V gene TRBV29-1, with D tentatively TRBD1 (6 bases). From germline, CDR1 is SQVTM and CDR2 ANQGSEA. Trimming took 0 bases from V and 4 from J, leaving 17 bases between them. The length of the CDR3 is 16 residues. This CDR3 reads CSVEDGGDPAADTQYF. The CDR3 DNA sequence: TGCAGCGTTGAAGATGGGGGCGACCCGGCCGCAGATACGCAGTATTTT.

The chain recombines TRBV29-1 with TRBJ1-2; 7 bases are a match to TRBD1. Germline loops: CDR1 SQVTM, CDR2 ANQGSEA. The length of the CDR3 is 15 residues. J gave up 2 bases and V 4 bases, and 10 bases lay outside the gene matches. The CDR3 sequence is CSVGGGATGNYGYTF. The CDR3 DNA follows: TGCAGCGTTGGAGGAGGAGCGACAGGGAACTATGGCTACACCTTC.

The chain employs TRBV28 and TRBJ2-2, with 8 nucleotides matching TRBD1. Per the germline V gene, CDR1 is MDHEN and CDR2 is SYDVKM. This CDR3 is 16 amino acids long. The ends lost 7 bases at V and 4 bases at J; junction bases unmatched: 11. The CDR3 sequence is CASNNQGALGTGELFF. As DNA, the CDR3 is TGTGCCAGCAATAACCAGGGGGCCCTAGGCACCGGGGAGCTGTTTTTT.

J is TRBJ1-4 and V is TRBV4-1; possibly TRBD1 for D (5 bases). Germline V CDR1 and CDR2: MGHRA, YSYEKL. Trimming removed 4 bases at V and 1 base at J, with 13 bases between. There are 16 residues in the CDR3. This CDR3 is CASSLQGRGTNEKLFF. DNA for the CDR3: TGCGCCAGCAGCCTTCAGGGTCGCGGAACTAATGAAAAACTGTTTTTT.

This rearrangement joins TRBV5-6 to TRBJ1-2; 7 bases align to TRBD1. CDR1 is SGHDT and CDR2 is YYEEEE in the germline V gene. Trimming took 4 bases from V and 5 from J; bases not matched to a gene: 8. The CDR3 totals 14 residues. CDR3 bases: TGTGCCAGCAGCCCGACAGGGTCCAAGTATGGCTACACCTTC. Its protein product is CASSPTGSKYGYTF.